Below, 7 T cell receptor beta chains from the same sample are listed, as sequenced in a study of T-cell reconstitution after alpha-beta-depleted transplantation in children. As it was prepared, the TCRbeta library received unique molecular identifiers. TCRdb used MiXCR to reprocess the PCR reads, holding one entry per CDR3 protein. Of roughly 610,000 distinct CDR3 sequences in the sample, 10% are singletons; the top ten hold less than 5%. This specimen was PBMCs from the stem cell graft donor, taken from the stem cell graft. These receptors originate from a human donor who donated a stem cell graft to a child with acute myeloid leukemia.

This clonotype showed up many times. This sequence joins TRBV5-1 and TRBJ2-5; possible D gene TRBD2, 5 bases. CDR1 is SGHRS, CDR2 YFSETQ, per germline. The CDR3 sequence is 15 residues long. V was pared by 0 bases and J by 2 bases, with 11 bases between. Written as DNA, the CDR3 is TGCGCCAGCAGCTTGGATGGTACGGGACAAGAGACCCAGTACTTC. Protein product: CASSLDGTGQETQYF. Full variable domain (outside the CDR3, taken from reference TRBV5-1 and TRBJ2-5): KAGVTQTPRYLIKTRGQQVTLSCSPISGHRSVSWYQQTPGQGLQFLFEYFSETQRNKGNFPGRFSGRQFSNSRSEMNVSTLELGDSALYLCASSLDGTGQETQYFGPGTRLLVL.

A remark on this clonotype: One end of the junction is discordant with germline, which a read error may explain. The chain recombines TRBV7-2 with TRBJ1-6, with a tentative D call TRBD1 (6 bases). CDR1 is SGHTA, CDR2 FQGNSA, per germline. The CDR3 has 13 amino acids. CDR3 protein: CASSGQRNSPLHF. The CDR3 DNA sequence: TGTGCCAGCAGCGGACAGCGAAATTCACCCCTCCATTTT. The full variable domain, in which reference TRBV7-2 and TRBJ1-6 provide the parts outside the CDR3, is GAGVSQSPSNKVTEKGKDVELRCDPISGHTALYWYRQSLGQGLEFLIYFQGNSAPDKSGLPSDRFSAERTGGSVSTLTIQRTQQEDSAVYLCASSGQRNSPLHFGNGTRLTVT.

This chain joins TRBV20-1 and TRBJ2-5; tentative D call: TRBD2 (5 bases). The length of the CDR3 is 12 residues. Trimming shortened V by 5 bases and J by 3 bases, and 10 bases separated the two germline ends. Germline CDR1 and CDR2: DFQATT and SNEGSKA (reference sequence). CDR3 DNA: TGCAGTGCTGAAGGACTGGAAGAGACCCAGTACTTC. Amino acid sequence: CSAEGLEETQYF.

This clonotype has ten or more counts. V is TRBV12-3 or TRBV12-4 and J is TRBJ2-5; no firm D call. The CDR3 runs 13 residues. The V and J ends lost 1 base and 5 bases respectively, with 8 bases between them. As DNA, the CDR3 is TGTGCCAGCAGTTTAGGGTTCGGGGAGACCCAGTACTTC. Its protein is CASSLGFGETQYF.

This clonotype was found many times. The chain joins TRBV7-2 to TRBJ2-5; D perhaps matches TRBD1 (5 bases). The CDR3 totals 11 residues. V gave up 2 bases and J gave up 7 bases, with 5 bases separating them. CDR1 and CDR2 from the germline V gene are SGHTA and FQGNSA. CDR3: CASSLRGTQYF. CDR3 sequence (DNA): TGTGCCAGCAGCTTAAGGGGGACCCAGTACTTC.

V gene TRBV28 combines with J gene TRBJ1-3, with D perhaps matching TRBD1 (5 bases). The CDR3 runs 14 residues. With 2 bases removed from V and 3 bases from J, the gap between germline ends came to 8 bases. Per the germline V gene, CDR1 is MDHEN and CDR2 is SYDVKM. DNA for the CDR3: TGTGCCAGCAGTTTAGGGGGATATGGAAACACCATATATTTT. Protein product: CASSLGGYGNTIYF.

This clonotype was observed a handful of times. The chain employs TRBV7-2 and TRBJ2-7, with D maybe TRBD1 (6 bases). Germline CDR1 is SGHTA and CDR2 is FQGNSA. The length of the CDR3 is 17 residues. V dropped 1 base and J dropped 2 bases, with 18 bases sitting between them. DNA for the CDR3: TGTGCCAGCAGCTTAGGATTGGGCACAGGGACCGCCTACGAGCAGTACTTC. Residues: CASSLGLGTGTAYEQYF.